This T cell receptor (beta chain) was sequenced for a study of cytomegalovirus exposure and HLA in healthy donors. Researchers ran the PCR with 60 Vbeta and 13 Jbeta primers. Using immunoSEQ multiplex PCR, the repertoire was profiled, and TCRdb retains in-frame clones only, with some absent. Among about 160,000 clones, around three quarters were seen once, and the ten largest hold approximately 1.5%. In regard to this clone: Relative to the germline gene, one junction end is altered; a read error may explain this.

This CDR3 has 16 amino acids. From germline, CDR1 is SNHLY and CDR2 FYNNEI. The sequenced material came from PBMCs. This clonotype was obtained from a man aged 40-55 years in good health and CMV-seronegative. The chain combines TRBV2 with TRBJ1-2; no reliable D call. CDR3 in amino acids: CAGSEDSRRVHYGYTF. For the CDR3, the DNA is TGTGCCGGCAGTGAAGATTCTCGGAGGGTTCACTATGGCTACACCTTC.